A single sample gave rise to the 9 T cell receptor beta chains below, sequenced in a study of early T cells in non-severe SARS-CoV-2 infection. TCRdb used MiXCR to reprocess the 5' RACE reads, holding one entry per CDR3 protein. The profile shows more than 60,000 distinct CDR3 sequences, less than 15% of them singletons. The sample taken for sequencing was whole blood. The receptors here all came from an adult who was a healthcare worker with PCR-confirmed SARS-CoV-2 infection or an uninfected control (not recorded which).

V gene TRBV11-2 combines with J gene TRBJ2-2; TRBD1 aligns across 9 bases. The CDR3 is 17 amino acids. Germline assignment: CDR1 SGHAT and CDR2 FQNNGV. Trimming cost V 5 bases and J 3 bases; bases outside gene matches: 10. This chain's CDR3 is CASSPRPGQGYTGELFF. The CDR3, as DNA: TGTGCCAGCAGCCCACGCCCGGGACAGGGTTACACCGGGGAGCTGTTTTTT.

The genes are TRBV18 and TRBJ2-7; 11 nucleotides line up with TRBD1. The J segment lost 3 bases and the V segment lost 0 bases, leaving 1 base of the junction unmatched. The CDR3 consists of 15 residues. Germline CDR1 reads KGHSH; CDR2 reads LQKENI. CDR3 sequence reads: CASSPPGQGGYEQYF. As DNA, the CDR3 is TGTGCCAGCTCACCACCGGGACAGGGGGGCTACGAGCAGTACTTC.

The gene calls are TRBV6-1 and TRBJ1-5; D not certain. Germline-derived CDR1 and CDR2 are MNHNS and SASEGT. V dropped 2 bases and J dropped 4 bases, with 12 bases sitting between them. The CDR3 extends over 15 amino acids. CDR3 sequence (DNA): TGTGCCAGCAGTGAATCCGGGCTGAGAAATCAGCCCCAGCATTTT. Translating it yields CASSESGLRNQPQHF.

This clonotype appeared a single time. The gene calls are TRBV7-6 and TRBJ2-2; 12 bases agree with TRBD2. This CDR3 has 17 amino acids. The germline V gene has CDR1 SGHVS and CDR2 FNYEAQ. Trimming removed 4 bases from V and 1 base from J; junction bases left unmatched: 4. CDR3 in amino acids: CASSSRTSGMNTGELFF. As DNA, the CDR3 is TGTGCCAGCAGCTCGAGGACTAGCGGGATGAACACCGGGGAGCTGTTTTTT.

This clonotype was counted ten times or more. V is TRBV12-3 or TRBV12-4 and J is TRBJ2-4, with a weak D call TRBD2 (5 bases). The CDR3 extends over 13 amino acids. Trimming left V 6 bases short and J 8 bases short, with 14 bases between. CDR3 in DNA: TGTGCCAGCAGCCCCCGAGGGTGGGACATTCAGTACTTC. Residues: CASSPRGWDIQYF.

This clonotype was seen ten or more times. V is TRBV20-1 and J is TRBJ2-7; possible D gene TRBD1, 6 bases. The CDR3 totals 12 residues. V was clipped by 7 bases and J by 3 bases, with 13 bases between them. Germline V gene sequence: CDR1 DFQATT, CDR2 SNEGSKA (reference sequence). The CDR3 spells CSVSQGNYEQYF. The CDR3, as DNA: TGCAGTGTTTCACAGGGAAACTACGAGCAGTACTTC.

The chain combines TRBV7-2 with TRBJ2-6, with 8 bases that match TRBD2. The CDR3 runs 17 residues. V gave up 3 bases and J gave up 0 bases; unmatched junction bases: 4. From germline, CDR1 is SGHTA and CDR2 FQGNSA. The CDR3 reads CASSFGAGDSGANVLTF. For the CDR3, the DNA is TGTGCCAGCAGCTTTGGAGCGGGAGACTCTGGGGCCAACGTCCTGACTTTC.

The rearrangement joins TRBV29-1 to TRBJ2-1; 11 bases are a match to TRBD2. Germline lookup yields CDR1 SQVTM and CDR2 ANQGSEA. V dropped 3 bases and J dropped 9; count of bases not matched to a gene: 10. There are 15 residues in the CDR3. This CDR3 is CSVEGLAGGFGEQFF. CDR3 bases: TGCAGCGTTGAGGGGCTAGCGGGAGGATTCGGTGAGCAGTTCTTC.

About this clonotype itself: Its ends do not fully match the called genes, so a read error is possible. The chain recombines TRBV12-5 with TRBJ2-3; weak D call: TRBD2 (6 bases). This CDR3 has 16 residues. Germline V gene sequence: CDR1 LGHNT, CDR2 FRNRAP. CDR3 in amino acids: CPSGLVLEGVADTQYF. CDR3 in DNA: TGTCCTAGTGGTTTGGTACTGGAGGGAGTGGCAGATACGCAGTATTTT.